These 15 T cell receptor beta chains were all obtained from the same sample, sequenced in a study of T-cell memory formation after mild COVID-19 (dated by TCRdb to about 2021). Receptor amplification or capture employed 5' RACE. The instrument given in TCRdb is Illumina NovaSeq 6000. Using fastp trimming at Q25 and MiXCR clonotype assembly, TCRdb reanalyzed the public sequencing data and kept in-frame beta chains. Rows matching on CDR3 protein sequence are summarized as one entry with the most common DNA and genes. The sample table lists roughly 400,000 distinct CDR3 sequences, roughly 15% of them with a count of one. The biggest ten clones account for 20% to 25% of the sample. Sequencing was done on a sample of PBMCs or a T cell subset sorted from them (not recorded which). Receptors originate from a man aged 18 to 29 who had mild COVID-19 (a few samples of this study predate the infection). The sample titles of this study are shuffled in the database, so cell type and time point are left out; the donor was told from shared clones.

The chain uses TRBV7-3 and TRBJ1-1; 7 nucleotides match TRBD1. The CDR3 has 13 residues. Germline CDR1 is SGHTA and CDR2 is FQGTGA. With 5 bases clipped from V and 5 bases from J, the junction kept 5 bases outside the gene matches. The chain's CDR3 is CASSNRGWTEAFF. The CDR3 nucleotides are TGTGCCAGCAGCAACAGGGGTTGGACTGAAGCTTTCTTT.

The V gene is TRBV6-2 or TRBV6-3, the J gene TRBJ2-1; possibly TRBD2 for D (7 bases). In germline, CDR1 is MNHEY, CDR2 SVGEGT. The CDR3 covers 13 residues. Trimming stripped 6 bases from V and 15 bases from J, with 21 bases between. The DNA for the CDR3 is TGTGCCAGCAGCACCGGCGGGGGCCTTAGTATGTTCTTC. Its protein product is CASSTGGGLSMFF.

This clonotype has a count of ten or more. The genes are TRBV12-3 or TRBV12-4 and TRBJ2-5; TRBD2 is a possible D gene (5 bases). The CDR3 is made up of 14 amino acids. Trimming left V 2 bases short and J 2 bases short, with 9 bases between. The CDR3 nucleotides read TGTGCCAGCAGTTTACGGGATAGACAAGAGACCCAGTACTTC. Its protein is CASSLRDRQETQYF.

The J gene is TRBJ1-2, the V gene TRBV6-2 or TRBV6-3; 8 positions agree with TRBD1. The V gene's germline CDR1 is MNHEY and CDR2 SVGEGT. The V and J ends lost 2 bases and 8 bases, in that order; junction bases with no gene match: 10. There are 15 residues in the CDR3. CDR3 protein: CASSYPGQGVNGYTF. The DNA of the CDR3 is TGTGCCAGCAGTTACCCTGGACAGGGAGTGAACGGCTACACCTTC.

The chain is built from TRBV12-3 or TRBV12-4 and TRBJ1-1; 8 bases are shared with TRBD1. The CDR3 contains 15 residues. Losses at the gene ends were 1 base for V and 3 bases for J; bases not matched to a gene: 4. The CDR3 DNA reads TGTGCCAGCAGTTTAGGACAGGGGAGAGACACTGAAGCTTTCTTT. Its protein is CASSLGQGRDTEAFF.

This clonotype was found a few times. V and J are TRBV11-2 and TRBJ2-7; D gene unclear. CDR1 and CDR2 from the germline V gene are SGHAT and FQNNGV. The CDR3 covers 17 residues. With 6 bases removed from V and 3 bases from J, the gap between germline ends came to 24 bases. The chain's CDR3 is CASSPALRSAGVYEQYV. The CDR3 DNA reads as TGTGCCAGCAGTCCAGCCCTTCGGTCAGCTGGTGTCTACGAGCAGTACGTC.

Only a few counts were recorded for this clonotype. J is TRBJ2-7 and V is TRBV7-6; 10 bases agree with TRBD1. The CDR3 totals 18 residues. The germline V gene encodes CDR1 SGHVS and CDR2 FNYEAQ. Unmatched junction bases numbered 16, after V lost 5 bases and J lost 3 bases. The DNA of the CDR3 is TGTGCCAGCAGCCCCAACCAAATACCGGGACAGGGGTTCTACGAGCAGTACGTC. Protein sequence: CASSPNQIPGQGFYEQYV.

The CDR3 coding sequence is TGTGCCAGCAGCGTCGTGGCCTCTAACTATGGCTACACCTTC. This translates into CASSVVASNYGYTF. The V gene is TRBV7-9, the J gene TRBJ1-2; D is unclear. The CDR3 is made up of 14 amino acids. CDR1 is SEHNR and CDR2 is FQNEAQ in the germline V gene (reference sequence). Trimming took off 5 bases at V and 0 bases at J, with 10 bases between the two ends.

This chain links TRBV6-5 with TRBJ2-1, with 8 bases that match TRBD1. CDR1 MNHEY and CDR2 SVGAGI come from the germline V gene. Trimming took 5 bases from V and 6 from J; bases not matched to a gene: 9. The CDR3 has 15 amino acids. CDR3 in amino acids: CASSPDRGFRNEQFF. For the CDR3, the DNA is TGTGCCAGCAGTCCAGACAGGGGCTTCCGCAATGAGCAGTTCTTC.

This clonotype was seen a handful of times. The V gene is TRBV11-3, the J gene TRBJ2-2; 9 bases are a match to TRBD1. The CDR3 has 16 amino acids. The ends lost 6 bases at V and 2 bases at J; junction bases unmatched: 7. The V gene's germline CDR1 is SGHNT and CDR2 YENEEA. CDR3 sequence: CASSLRDRVNTGELFF. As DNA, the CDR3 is TGTGCCAGCAGTCTCCGGGACAGGGTCAACACCGGGGAGCTGTTTTTT. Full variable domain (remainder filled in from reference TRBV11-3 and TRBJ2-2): EAGVVQSPRYKIIEKKQPVAFWCNPISGHNTLYWYLQNLGQGPELLIRYENEEAVDDSQLPKDRFSAERLKGVDSTLKIQPAELGDSAVYLCASSLRDRVNTGELFFGEGSRLTVL.

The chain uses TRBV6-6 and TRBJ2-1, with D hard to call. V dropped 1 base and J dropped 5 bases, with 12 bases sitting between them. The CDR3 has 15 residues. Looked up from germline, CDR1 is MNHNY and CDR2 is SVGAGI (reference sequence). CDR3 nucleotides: TGTGCCAGCAGTTACTTGGCCTGGAGCAACAATGAGCAGTTCTTC. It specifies CASSYLAWSNNEQFF.

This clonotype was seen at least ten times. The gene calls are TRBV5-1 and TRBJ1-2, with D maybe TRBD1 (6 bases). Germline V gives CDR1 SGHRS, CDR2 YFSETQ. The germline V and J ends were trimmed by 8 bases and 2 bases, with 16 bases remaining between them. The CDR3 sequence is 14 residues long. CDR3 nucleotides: TGCGCCAGAGAATCGGGACATCACAACTATGGCTACACCTTC. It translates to CARESGHHNYGYTF.

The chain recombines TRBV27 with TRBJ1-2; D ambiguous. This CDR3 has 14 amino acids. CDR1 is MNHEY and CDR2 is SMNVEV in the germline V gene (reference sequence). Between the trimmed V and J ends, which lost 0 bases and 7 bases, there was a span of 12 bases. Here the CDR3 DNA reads TGTGCCAGCAGTTTATCGGGGTTGGTAGGTGGCTACACCTTC. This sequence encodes CASSLSGLVGGYTF.

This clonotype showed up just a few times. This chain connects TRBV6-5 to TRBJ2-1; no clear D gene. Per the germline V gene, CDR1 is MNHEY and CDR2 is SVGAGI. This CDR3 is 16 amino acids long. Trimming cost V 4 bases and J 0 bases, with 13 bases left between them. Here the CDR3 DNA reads TGTGCCAGCAGTTTTGGTTGGGCAAGCTCCTACAATGAGCAGTTCTTC. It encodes CASSFGWASSYNEQFF.

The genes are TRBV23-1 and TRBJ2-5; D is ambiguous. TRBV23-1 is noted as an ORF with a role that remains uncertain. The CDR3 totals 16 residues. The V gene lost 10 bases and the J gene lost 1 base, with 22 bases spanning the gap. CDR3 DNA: TGCGCCACCGAGAGTTTCAAGGCACCGGTCCAAGAGACCCAGTACTTC. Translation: CATESFKAPVQETQYF.